What follows are 19 T cell receptor beta chains derived from one specimen sequenced in a study of radiation and T cells in renal cell carcinoma. Here immunoSEQ multiplex PCR was the method, and the copy in TCRdb shows in-frame clones only, minus some. The sample yields about 130,000 clones, approximately 80% seen once. Time point noted: blood 2 weeks post-SBRT. Treatment in this sample: 15 Gy SBRT to primary tumor, nephrectomy 4 weeks later. Source: blood, taken from a patient whose treatment included radiotherapy and nephrectomy. These receptor sequences come from a woman in her sixties with renal cell carcinoma.

As concerns this clone: Germline and junction disagree at one end, which may indicate a read error. The CDR3 spells CASREGTAYGYTF. The CDR3 DNA reads TGTGCCAGCAGGGAAGGGACAGCCTATGGCTACACCTTC. The V and J genes are TRBV2 and TRBJ1-2; 7 bases fit TRBD1. Germline CDR1 reads SNHLY; CDR2 reads FYNNEI. The CDR3 length is 13 residues.

This clone was counted a few times. The chain employs TRBV5-4 and TRBJ1-1; D possibly corresponds to TRBD1 (6 bases). The CDR3 loop spans 14 amino acids. Germline V gene lookup returns CDR1 SGHNT and CDR2 YYREEE (reference sequence). The germline V and J ends were trimmed by 4 bases and 10 bases, with 20 bases remaining between them. CDR3: CASSPRGAILGAFF. DNA of the CDR3: TGTGCCAGCAGCCCTCGGGGGGCAATTCTGGGAGCTTTCTTT.

The gene calls are TRBV11-2 and TRBJ1-4; 8 bases line up with TRBD1. There are 13 residues in the CDR3. CDR1 SGHAT and CDR2 FQNNGV come from the germline V gene. V lost 8 bases, J lost 10 bases, and 9 bases stayed unmatched. The CDR3 nucleotides read TGTGCCAGCGCATCGGACAGGGCAGGAAAACTGTTTTTT. Translation: CASASDRAGKLFF.

This clone was observed a handful of times. In DNA form, the CDR3 reads TGTGCCAGCAGTCTACTAGGGAACACTGAAGCTTTCTTT. Translation: CASSLLGNTEAFF. The chain is built from TRBV6-1 and TRBJ1-1; D not resolved. Germline assignment: CDR1 MNHNS and CDR2 SASEGT. Trimming left V 5 bases short and J 1 base short, with 8 bases between. There are 13 residues in the CDR3.

This chain connects TRBV18 to TRBJ2-7; no clear D. The CDR3 is 11 residues long. V was shortened by 6 bases and J by 0 bases, with 3 bases between the two germline ends. CDR1 is KGHSH and CDR2 is LQKENI in the germline V gene. The CDR3 sequence is CASSRSYEQYF. The CDR3 region has the DNA TGTGCCAGCTCTCGCTCCTACGAGCAGTACTTC.

The chain carries TRBV18 and TRBJ2-3; D gene uncertain. The germline gives CDR1 KGHSH, CDR2 LQKENI. This CDR3 comprises 13 residues. The V and J ends lost 6 bases and 3 bases respectively, with 10 bases between them. CDR3 in amino acids: CASSPNPTDTQYF. In nucleotides, the CDR3 is TGTGCCAGCTCTCCCAACCCTACAGATACGCAGTATTTT.

This clone is a singleton in its sample. The chain is built from TRBV27 and TRBJ2-7; D is unresolved. Looked up from germline, CDR1 is MNHEY and CDR2 is SMNVEV (reference sequence). The CDR3 is 17 amino acids. Trimming removed 4 bases from V and 0 bases from J, with 19 bases in between. CDR3 in amino acids: CASSSRWSRTSSYEQYF. The CDR3 nucleotides read TGTGCCAGCAGTTCCCGGTGGTCACGTACGAGCTCCTACGAGCAGTACTTC.

This clone was detected a few times. The chain links TRBV7-2 to TRBJ1-2; 7 bases line up with TRBD1. CDR3 length: 14 amino acids. V lost 5 bases and J lost 4; bases outside the gene matches: 7. Germline assignment: CDR1 SGHTA and CDR2 FQGNSA. DNA of the CDR3: TGTGCCAGCAGCACCACAGGGGCGGTCTATGGCTACACCTTC. Its protein product is CASSTTGAVYGYTF.

This clone has a single count. The CDR3, as DNA: TGTGCCAGCAGCCCCAACTATGGCTACACCTTC. Translating gives CASSPNYGYTF. The chain uses TRBV11-2 and TRBJ1-2; no definite D call. This CDR3 region has 11 residues. V lost 5 bases and J 2 bases, leaving 3 bases between the germline ends. Germline lookup yields CDR1 SGHAT and CDR2 FQNNGV.

The count of this clone is one. This chain uses TRBV6-5 with TRBJ1-6, with D hard to call. Germline assignment: CDR1 MNHEY and CDR2 SVGAGI. The CDR3 sequence is 12 residues long. V gave up 4 bases and J gave up 7 bases, with 5 bases separating them. The CDR3 DNA reads TGTGCCAGCAGTTCTCCCAATTCACCCCTCCACTTT. Protein: CASSSPNSPLHF.

The J gene is TRBJ1-1, the V gene TRBV4-1; maybe TRBD1 (6 bases). Germline V gene data show CDR1 as MGHRA and CDR2 as YSYEKL. Trimming took 4 bases from V and 0 from J, leaving 12 bases between them. The CDR3 runs to 15 residues. This CDR3 reads CASSPRTALNTEAFF. Here the CDR3 DNA reads TGCGCCAGCAGCCCCCGGACAGCTCTGAACACTGAAGCTTTCTTT.

This clone was seen only once. The chain couples TRBV2 to TRBJ2-7; D is undetermined. V was clipped by 1 base and J by 3 bases, with 1 base between them. Per the germline V gene, CDR1 is SNHLY and CDR2 is FYNNEI. The CDR3 contains 11 residues. The CDR3 sequence: CASSEDYEQYF. In DNA, the CDR3 is TGTGCCAGCAGTGAAGACTACGAGCAGTACTTC.

This clone was seen a single time. The chain is built from TRBV2 and TRBJ1-2; TRBD1 might be the D (5 bases). This CDR3 region has 14 residues. CDR1 and CDR2 (germline): SNHLY, FYNNEI. V dropped 0 bases and J dropped 8 bases, with 13 bases sitting between them. The CDR3 nucleotides read TGTGCCAGCAGTGAAGCGCTGGACACGAGGGGCTACACCTTC. Amino acids: CASSEALDTRGYTF.

The chain has TRBV7-9 and TRBJ2-2, with no clear D. Germline lookup yields CDR1 SEHNR and CDR2 FQNEAQ (reference sequence). The ends were cut back, 3 bases at V and 3 bases at J, with 8 bases in the middle. The CDR3 covers 14 residues. The CDR3 DNA is TGTGCCAGCAGCTTCGTATCGGACACCGGGGAGCTGTTTTTT. It translates to CASSFVSDTGELFF.

This chain uses TRBV27 with TRBJ2-3, with 7 bases aligning to TRBD2. The CDR3 covers 16 residues. The V gene's germline CDR1 is MNHEY and CDR2 SMNVEV (reference sequence). With V trimmed by 6 bases and J by 0 bases, 9 bases remained unmatched. The CDR3 loop reads CASSLGGVFSTDTQYF. Here the CDR3 DNA reads TGTGCCAGCAGCCTGGGGGGGGTTTTTAGCACAGATACGCAGTATTTT.

CDR3 DNA sequence: TGTGCCGCACAAGGTCCCTCCGGGACAGGAACAGATACGCAGTATTTT. Its translation is CAAQGPSGTGTDTQYF. The chain couples TRBV6-6 to TRBJ2-3, with 8 bases aligning to TRBD1. There are 16 residues in the CDR3. The trim removed 11 bases at V and 3 bases at J, leaving 16 bases unmatched. From germline, CDR1 is MNHNY and CDR2 SVGAGI (reference sequence).

The chain links TRBV5-6 to TRBJ1-2, with no clear D. The V and J ends lost 3 bases and 6 bases respectively, with 6 bases between them. This CDR3 comprises 11 residues. Germline CDR1 SGHDT, CDR2 YYEEEE. CDR3: CASSSLNGYTF. In DNA form, the CDR3 reads TGTGCCAGCAGCTCTCTTAATGGCTACACCTTC.

Comments on this clone: Other DNA sequences from this sample encode an identical CDR3 as well. The rearrangement joins TRBV5-6 to TRBJ1-1, with 8 bases lining up with TRBD1. This CDR3 has 14 residues. After removal of 4 bases from V and 1 base from J, the junction contained 3 bases not matched to a gene. CDR1 is SGHDT, CDR2 YYEEEE, per germline. CDR3 in amino acids: CASSRGQGNTEAFF. CDR3 nucleotides: TGTGCCAGCAGCCGCGGACAGGGGAACACTGAAGCTTTCTTT.

V and J are TRBV2 and TRBJ2-1, with TRBD2 matching 9 bases. The length of the CDR3 is 13 residues. The J segment lost 7 bases and the V segment lost 9 bases, leaving 7 bases of the junction unmatched. The germline V gene has CDR1 SNHLY and CDR2 FYNNEI. CDR3 nucleotides: TGTGCCAGTGGGACTAGCTTGGGGAATGAGCAGTTCTTC. Protein sequence: CASGTSLGNEQFF.